The 27 T cell receptor beta chains presented below share a single source sample, sequenced in a study of beta chain features in type 1 diabetes. Overall study results and limits: Shorter TCRB CDR3s, moderately but significantly so, marked every one of the four CD4+ subsets in Type 1 diabetes patients.

Their recognized antigens are unknown. Expressed TCRB transcripts were sequenced, since all the RNA that had been isolated was reverse transcribed. Repertoires were generated with immunoSEQ multiplex PCR, while TCRdb's copy carries only in-frame clones and drops some. The sample lists 500,000 to 650,000 clones, around 12% seen once, with approximately 0.11% in the top ten. Sequences were obtained from naive CD4+ T cells from blood. Receptors originate from a man aged 30-40 years with type 1 diabetes.

This chain links TRBV5-1 with TRBJ2-1, with 7 bases fitting TRBD1. Germline loops: CDR1 SGHRS, CDR2 YFSETQ. The CDR3 is 16 residues long. V gave up 4 bases and J gave up 7 bases; unmatched junction bases: 14. Written as DNA, the CDR3 is TGCGCCAGCAGCGTACAGACAGGGCCCTATACAAATGAGCAGTTCTTC. It yields the protein CASSVQTGPYTNEQFF.

This clone was detected a few times. This chain joins TRBV27 and TRBJ2-3; D gene ambiguous. Per germline, CDR1 MNHEY and CDR2 SMNVEV (reference sequence). The CDR3 covers 14 residues. The ends were cut back, 5 bases at V and 3 bases at J, with 12 bases in the middle. The CDR3 loop is CASSISVGTDTQYF. In DNA form, the CDR3 reads TGTGCCAGCAGTATCTCAGTAGGAACAGATACGCAGTATTTT.

This clone was seen a handful of times. The rearrangement joins TRBV9 to TRBJ2-2; D remains ambiguous. V dropped 1 base and J dropped 4 bases, with 2 bases sitting between them. This CDR3 has 12 amino acids. From germline, CDR1 is SGDLS and CDR2 YYNGEE. CDR3: CASSVSTGELFF. CDR3 coding DNA: TGTGCCAGCAGCGTATCCACCGGGGAGCTGTTTTTT.

This clone was detected a few times. The rearrangement uses TRBV5-6 and TRBJ1-1; the D gene is possibly TRBD1 (6 bases). The germline V gene encodes CDR1 SGHDT and CDR2 YYEEEE. This CDR3 has 14 residues. V lost 6 bases, J lost 1 base, and 13 bases lay in between. Here the CDR3 reads CASTRGGGNTEAFF. For the CDR3, the DNA is TGTGCCAGCACCCGTGGGGGCGGGAACACTGAAGCTTTCTTT.

This clone was detected a few times. The chain carries TRBV5-1 and TRBJ1-2; D not certain. Germline V lookup: CDR1 SGHRS, CDR2 YFSETQ. This CDR3 is built from 13 residues. Trimming took 0 bases from V and 8 from J, leaving 11 bases between them. The CDR3 DNA is TGCGCCAGCAGCTTGGCGGGCGACGAGGGCTACACCTTC. Translation gives CASSLAGDEGYTF.

This chain uses TRBV2 with TRBJ2-5; 10 bases map to TRBD1. V lost 5 bases, J lost 5 bases, and 8 bases stayed unmatched. In germline, CDR1 is SNHLY, CDR2 FYNNEI. The CDR3 runs 15 residues. The CDR3 nucleotides are TGTGCCAGCAGTAGACAGGGGGCCGAAGGGGAGACCCAGTACTTC. Residues: CASSRQGAEGETQYF.

This clone was seen more than once but under ten times. The chain has TRBV29-1 and TRBJ2-5; possible D gene TRBD2, 5 bases. Near its end, the DNA agrees better with TRBJ2-7, so the J call may be wrong. CDR1 is SQVTM and CDR2 is ANQGSEA in the germline V gene. CDR3 length: 13 amino acids. The CDR3 DNA reads TGCAGCGTTACCTGGACTGGCACCTACGAGCAGTACTTC. The encoded protein is CSVTWTGTYEQYF.

In DNA form, the CDR3 reads TGTGCTAGTGGTTTCCGACTAACCAATGAGCAGTTCTTC. Encoded protein: CASGFRLTNEQFF. This rearrangement joins TRBV12-5 to TRBJ2-1; maybe TRBD2 (5 bases). There are 13 residues in the CDR3. Germline V lookup: CDR1 LGHNT, CDR2 FRNRAP. V dropped 3 bases and J dropped 6 bases, with 9 bases sitting between them.

This clone was seen more than once but under ten times. The V gene is TRBV11-2, the J gene TRBJ1-4; possible D gene TRBD1, 5 bases. The germline CDR1 and CDR2 sequences are SGHAT and FQNNGV. Trimming took off 3 bases at V and 6 bases at J, with 11 bases between the two ends. The CDR3 contains 14 residues. The CDR3 loop is CASSFRQTYEKLFF. The CDR3 bases are TGTGCCAGCAGCTTTCGACAGACATATGAAAAACTGTTTTTT.

This clone has at least ten counts. Here the CDR3 reads CASSIMGQSNEQFF. CDR3 DNA: TGTGCCAGCAGCATAATGGGCCAGTCCAATGAGCAGTTCTTC. This chain uses TRBV21-1 with TRBJ2-1; the table's D call, TRBD1, has no DNA check behind it. TRBV21-1 is a recognized pseudogene. The CDR3 length is 14 residues.

Only a few counts were recorded for this clone. V is TRBV27 and J is TRBJ1-1, with a tentative D call TRBD1 (6 bases). Trimming left V 5 bases short and J 8 bases short, with 18 bases between. Germline CDR1 MNHEY, CDR2 SMNVEV (reference sequence). CDR3 length: 14 amino acids. In DNA, the CDR3 is TGTGCCAGCAGTCCACGGCAGGGGCTTACCGAAGCTTTCTTT. This gives the protein CASSPRQGLTEAFF.

The V gene is TRBV9, the J gene TRBJ2-5; 9 nucleotides agree with TRBD1. The V and J ends lost 0 bases and 4 bases, in that order; junction bases with no gene match: 10. The V gene's germline CDR1 is SGDLS and CDR2 YYNGEE. The CDR3 totals 17 residues. CDR3: CASSVGSTGGFPETQYF. In nucleotides, the CDR3 is TGTGCCAGCAGCGTAGGCTCGACAGGGGGGTTCCCAGAGACCCAGTACTTC.

This clone was recorded a few times. The chain joins TRBV7-9 to TRBJ2-7, with 9 bases matching TRBD1. The CDR3 is 14 residues long. Germline V lookup: CDR1 SEHNR, CDR2 FQNEAQ (reference sequence). The V segment lost 5 bases and the J segment 5 bases; nucleotides outside the gene matches: 7. The CDR3 DNA is TGTGCCAGCAGCGATGGGACAGGGATCGACGAGCAGTACTTC. It yields the protein CASSDGTGIDEQYF.

Only a few counts were recorded for this clone. The chain links TRBV2 to TRBJ2-1, with unresolved D. CDR1 and CDR2 from the germline V gene are SNHLY and FYNNEI. This CDR3 comprises 13 residues. V was trimmed by 7 bases and J by 7 bases, leaving 14 bases between them. DNA of the CDR3: TGTGCCAGCATTTCAGGTCCCAGTAATGAGCAGTTCTTC. This sequence encodes CASISGPSNEQFF.

V usage is TRBV5-6 and J usage is TRBJ1-5, with 7 bases fitting TRBD1. Germline CDR1 is SGHDT and CDR2 is YYEEEE. V dropped 3 bases and J dropped 7; count of bases not matched to a gene: 7. This CDR3 spans 14 amino acids. The CDR3 DNA reads TGTGCCAGCAGCTCCGCGGGAGGGGGCCAGCCCCAGCATTTT. Amino acids: CASSSAGGGQPQHF.

A few counts support this clone. J is TRBJ1-5 and V is TRBV5-6, with D maybe TRBD1 (6 bases). The CDR3 contains 13 residues. Deletions cut 1 base from V and 4 bases from J, with 6 bases between. CDR1 SGHDT and CDR2 YYEEEE come from the germline V gene. As DNA, the CDR3 is TGTGCCAGCAGCTTGAGGGGGAATCAGCCCCAGCATTTT. It encodes CASSLRGNQPQHF.

This clone turned up a few times. Other nucleotide sequences in the sample specify the same CDR3. The chain is built from TRBV9 and TRBJ1-1, with D maybe TRBD1 (5 bases). Trimming left V 2 bases short and J 3 bases short, with 8 bases between. The germline gives CDR1 SGDLS, CDR2 YYNGEE. The CDR3 runs 13 residues. CDR3 region: CASSVRGDTEAFF. In DNA form, the CDR3 reads TGTGCCAGCAGCGTGAGAGGGGACACTGAAGCTTTCTTT.

The gene calls are TRBV4-3 and TRBJ1-2, with TRBD1 identical over 8 bases. The junction had 6 bases not matched to a gene; V was cut back by 1 base and J by 8 bases. Germline CDR1 reads LGHNA; CDR2 reads YSLEER. The CDR3 length is 14 residues. The CDR3: CASSQGGTGGGYTF. The CDR3 nucleotides are TGCGCCAGCAGCCAAGGAGGGACAGGAGGAGGCTACACCTTC.

The chain recombines TRBV13 with TRBJ1-4; no firm D call. The length of the CDR3 is 14 residues. V was cut by 5 bases and J by 7 bases, with 14 bases left in between. In germline, CDR1 is PRHDT, CDR2 FYEKMQ (reference sequence). The CDR3, as DNA: TGTGCCAGCAGCCCGGGTGCGCCAGGTGAAAAACTGTTTTTT. Translation: CASSPGAPGEKLFF.

The J gene is TRBJ1-2, the V gene TRBV20-1; D gene ambiguous. From germline, CDR1 is DFQATT and CDR2 SNEGSKA (reference sequence). V dropped 7 bases and J dropped 5 bases, with 11 bases sitting between them. This CDR3 is built from 11 residues. CDR3 region: CSEDGGYGYTF. CDR3 nucleotides: TGCAGTGAGGACGGAGGGTATGGCTACACCTTC.

This clone was counted between two and nine times. The chain uses TRBV7-8 and TRBJ2-1, with TRBD2 identical over 12 bases. In germline, CDR1 is SGHVS, CDR2 FQNEAQ. The V and J ends lost 0 bases and 9 bases, in that order; junction bases with no gene match: 6. The CDR3 totals 16 residues. CDR3 in amino acids: CASSLALLAGGSEQFF. In nucleotides, the CDR3 is TGTGCCAGCAGCTTAGCGTTACTAGCGGGGGGTAGTGAGCAGTTCTTC.

A few counts support this clone. The chain joins TRBV7-9 to TRBJ1-2, with TRBD1 matching over 9 bases. The germline V gene has CDR1 SEHNR and CDR2 FQNEAQ (reference sequence). V dropped 5 bases and J dropped 6; count of bases not matched to a gene: 7. This CDR3 has 14 residues. The CDR3 DNA reads TGTGCCAGCAGCCCCCGGGACAGGGTAAATGGCTACACCTTC. This encodes CASSPRDRVNGYTF.

This clone was seen more than once but under ten times. The chain links TRBV29-1 to TRBJ1-2; D uncertain. Between the trimmed V and J ends, which lost 7 bases and 4 bases, there was a span of 7 bases. This CDR3 spans 10 amino acids. In germline, CDR1 is SQVTM, CDR2 ANQGSEA. This chain's CDR3 is CSDGIYGYTF. The CDR3 region has the DNA TGCAGCGATGGGATCTATGGCTACACCTTC.

This clone was observed a handful of times. The CDR3 bases are TGTGCCAGCAGCGTAGGCCTGGGACTAGCGGGGGCAGGGCAGTTCTTC. It yields the protein CASSVGLGLAGAGQFF. V usage is TRBV9 and J usage is TRBJ2-1, with 14 bases identical to TRBD2. The V gene's germline CDR1 is SGDLS and CDR2 YYNGEE. V was pared by 0 bases and J by 12 bases, with 8 bases of the junction left unmatched. CDR3 length equals 16 residues.

CDR3 residues: CASSQGSPTGLSYTF. DNA of the CDR3: TGTGCCAGCAGCCAAGGATCCCCGACAGGGCTCAGCTACACCTTC. The chain is built from TRBV4-2 and TRBJ1-2; 7 bases match TRBD1. The CDR3 runs to 15 residues. Trimming cost V 1 base and J 9 bases; bases outside gene matches: 11. From germline, CDR1 is LGHNA and CDR2 YNFKEQ.

About this clone: Other DNA sequences of this sample code for an identical CDR3. The chain combines TRBV25-1 with TRBJ1-2; 7 nucleotides line up with TRBD1. V dropped 2 bases and J dropped 7; count of bases not matched to a gene: 4. Germline-derived CDR1 and CDR2 are MGHDK and SYGVNS. CDR3 length equals 13 residues. CDR3 in amino acids: CASSEDRAGGYTF. CDR3 nucleotides: TGTGCCAGCAGTGAAGACAGGGCCGGTGGCTACACCTTC.

The chain has TRBV18 and TRBJ2-3, with D unclear. V was pared by 6 bases and J by 2 bases, with 12 bases between. Germline lookup yields CDR1 KGHSH and CDR2 LQKENI. CDR3 length equals 14 residues. Written as DNA, the CDR3 is TGTGCCAGCTCCCCCACCGGGCCCACAGATACGCAGTATTTT. It specifies CASSPTGPTDTQYF.